The 18 T cell receptor beta chains listed next were all sequenced from one sample in a study of identical twins. TCRdb analysed the 5' RACE reads with MiXCR anew, one entry per CDR3 protein. The sample contains around 1.7 million distinct CDR3 sequences, around 29% of which appear only once. The sample consisted of cord blood. These receptor sequences come from a newborn girl in good health.

This chain links TRBV12-3 or TRBV12-4 with TRBJ1-6, with D possibly matching TRBD1 (5 bases). V lost 4 bases and J 7 bases, leaving 17 bases between the germline ends. The CDR3 has 16 amino acids. The CDR3 region has the DNA TGTGCCAGCAGTTCCTTAACGGGGCTTGGGAATTCACCCCTCCACTTT. Translated: CASSSLTGLGNSPLHF.

This clonotype was picked up a small number of times. V is TRBV3-1 and J is TRBJ1-5; D uncertain. CDR1 is LGHDT and CDR2 is YNNKEL in the germline V gene (reference sequence). The CDR3 contains 15 residues. V was cut by 4 bases and J by 5 bases, with 15 bases left in between. This CDR3 reads CASSPGPRNDQPQHF. As DNA, the CDR3 is TGTGCCAGCAGCCCCGGACCGAGAAACGATCAGCCCCAGCATTTT. Full variable domain (remainder filled in from reference TRBV3-1 and TRBJ1-5): DTAVSQTPKYLVTQMGNDKSIKCEQNLGHDTMYWYKQDSKKFLKIMFSYNNKELIINETVPNRFSPKSPDKAHLNLHINSLELGDSAVYFCASSPGPRNDQPQHFGDGTRLSIL.

The chain has TRBV4-1 and TRBJ2-7; D not resolved. The germline V gene encodes CDR1 MGHRA and CDR2 YSYEKL. Between the trimmed V and J ends, which lost 0 bases and 4 bases, there was a span of 19 bases. The CDR3 sequence is 17 residues long. This chain's CDR3 is CASSQDSRVGQTYEQYF. The CDR3 DNA sequence: TGCGCCAGCAGCCAAGATTCAAGGGTAGGCCAGACTTACGAGCAGTACTTC.

This chain links TRBV28 with TRBJ1-5; a possible D gene is TRBD1 (5 bases). The V gene's germline CDR1 is MDHEN and CDR2 SYDVKM. The CDR3 is 14 amino acids. Between the trimmed V and J ends, which lost 3 bases and 9 bases, there was a span of 15 bases. The CDR3 coding sequence is TGTGCCAGCAGTTTTCGGGACCGCCCCGTGCCCCAGCATTTT. This sequence encodes CASSFRDRPVPQHF. The whole variable domain, remainder taken from reference TRBV28 and TRBJ1-5, is DVKVTQSSRYLVKRTGEKVFLECVQDMDHENMFWYRQDPGLGLRLIYFSYDVKMKEKGDIPEGYSVSREKKERFSLILESASTNQTSMYLCASSFRDRPVPQHFGDGTRLSIL.

The chain couples TRBV7-2 to TRBJ1-6; 7 bases agree with TRBD1. The V segment lost 1 base and the J segment 6 bases; nucleotides outside the gene matches: 3. The CDR3 spans 15 residues. Germline assignment: CDR1 SGHTA and CDR2 FQGNSA. This chain's CDR3 is CASSLVQGSNSPLHF. For the CDR3, the DNA is TGTGCCAGCAGCTTAGTACAGGGGTCTAATTCACCCCTCCACTTT.

This rearrangement joins TRBV2 to TRBJ2-5; the D gene is possibly TRBD2 (6 bases). The CDR3 sequence is 12 residues long. V gave up 2 bases and J gave up 10 bases, with 11 bases separating them. In germline, CDR1 is SNHLY, CDR2 FYNNEI. DNA for the CDR3: TGTGCCAGCAGTGAAACGGGGGTTAACCAGTACTTC. Protein sequence: CASSETGVNQYF.

This chain uses TRBV24-1 with TRBJ2-3, with 9 positions matching TRBD1. Germline V lookup: CDR1 KGHDR, CDR2 SFDVKD. V shed 0 bases and J 3 bases; nucleotides not matched to a gene: 3. The CDR3 extends over 16 amino acids. Here the CDR3 reads CATSDLVGQGTDTQYF. The CDR3 DNA follows: TGTGCCACCAGTGATTTGGTCGGACAGGGGACAGATACGCAGTATTTT.

Only a few counts were recorded for this clonotype. The chain has TRBV20-1 and TRBJ2-5, with D perhaps being TRBD1 or TRBD2 (5 bases each). Per the germline V gene, CDR1 is DFQATT and CDR2 is SNEGSKA (reference sequence). Trimming removed 2 bases at V and 5 bases at J, with 21 bases between. The CDR3 runs to 16 residues. CDR3 protein: CSARSLQEDLVETQYF. The CDR3 nucleotides read TGCAGTGCTAGATCCTTACAGGAGGACCTAGTGGAGACCCAGTACTTC.

This clonotype has a handful of counts. The V gene is TRBV12-3 or TRBV12-4, the J gene TRBJ1-2, with D perhaps matching TRBD1 (5 bases). The CDR3 spans 15 residues. V was trimmed by 4 bases and J by 7 bases, leaving 19 bases between them. Here the CDR3 DNA reads TGTGCCAGCAGTTCCCGGGGCTCCACCCGGGGTGGCTACACCTTC. This sequence encodes CASSSRGSTRGGYTF.

This clonotype appeared a single time. This sequence joins TRBV6-5 and TRBJ1-6; D is perhaps TRBD1 (5 bases). CDR3 size: 14 residues. Germline assignment: CDR1 MNHEY and CDR2 SVGAGI. Deletions cut 4 bases from V and 7 bases from J, with 11 bases between. The CDR3 here is CASSWKEGNSPLHF. CDR3 in DNA: TGTGCCAGCAGTTGGAAGGAGGGGAATTCACCCCTCCACTTT.

This clonotype was recorded a few times. The chain links TRBV12-3 or TRBV12-4 to TRBJ2-7, with D possibly being TRBD1 (6 bases). CDR3 size: 14 residues. Trimming pared 2 bases from V and 4 bases from J, leaving 12 bases between. The CDR3 bases are TGTGCCAGCAGTTTACGGCGACAGGCATACGAGCAGTACTTC. This encodes CASSLRRQAYEQYF.

This clonotype was picked up a small number of times. The genes are TRBV12-5 and TRBJ1-1; TRBD1 aligns across 7 bases. Germline lookup yields CDR1 LGHNT and CDR2 FRNRAP. Unmatched junction bases numbered 2, after V lost 1 base and J lost 0 bases. The CDR3 has 15 residues. DNA for the CDR3: TGTGCTAGTGGTTTGGGGACAGGTATGAACACTGAAGCTTTCTTT. Protein: CASGLGTGMNTEAFF.

This clonotype was counted between two and nine times. V and J are TRBV2 and TRBJ2-3, with 8 bases fitting TRBD1. Losses at the gene ends were 7 bases for V and 5 bases for J; bases not matched to a gene: 8. The length of the CDR3 is 14 residues. The germline CDR1 and CDR2 sequences are SNHLY and FYNNEI. Here the CDR3 reads CASTYPTGGDTQYF. The CDR3 bases are TGTGCCAGCACTTACCCCACAGGGGGAGATACGCAGTATTTT.

The rearrangement uses TRBV5-1 and TRBJ2-1; D is perhaps TRBD2 (6 bases). This CDR3 has 18 amino acids. Deletions cut 3 bases from V and 0 bases from J, with 19 bases between. Germline CDR1 SGHRS, CDR2 YFSETQ. For the CDR3, the DNA is TGCGCCAGCAGCTCGGTCCCGACGGGGGATAGCTCCTACAATGAGCAGTTCTTC. This gives the protein CASSSVPTGDSSYNEQFF.

CDR3 DNA: TGTGCCAGCAGTTGGTCAGGGCGCTCCTACGAGCAGTACTTC. Translating it yields CASSWSGRSYEQYF. V is TRBV27 and J is TRBJ2-7; weak D call: TRBD1 (5 bases). Germline V lookup: CDR1 MNHEY, CDR2 SMNVEV (reference sequence). This CDR3 is 14 amino acids long. Trimming left V 4 bases short and J 0 bases short, with 10 bases between.

The chain has TRBV20-1 and TRBJ2-1, with D possibly TRBD2 on 5 matching bases. This CDR3 has 16 amino acids. Germline CDR1 reads DFQATT; CDR2 reads SNEGSKA (reference sequence). Trimming cost V 0 bases and J 0 bases, with 12 bases left between them. CDR3 residues: CSARDRWRTSYNEQFF. DNA of the CDR3: TGCAGTGCTAGAGATAGATGGAGGACCTCCTACAATGAGCAGTTCTTC.

This clonotype was observed a few times. J is TRBJ2-3 and V is TRBV20-1; 11 nucleotides line up with TRBD2. This CDR3 spans 14 amino acids. The germline V gene has CDR1 DFQATT and CDR2 SNEGSKA (reference sequence). Unmatched junction bases numbered 8, after V lost 6 bases and J lost 6 bases. CDR3 protein: CSAIQTSGKDTQYF. The CDR3, as DNA: TGCAGTGCCATCCAGACTAGCGGGAAGGATACGCAGTATTTT.

This clonotype appeared many times. The chain combines TRBV6-2 or TRBV6-3 with TRBJ1-1; TRBD1 is a possible D gene (5 bases). The germline V gene encodes CDR1 MNHEY and CDR2 SVGEGT. The CDR3 runs to 13 residues. V was trimmed by 2 bases and J by 2 bases, leaving 6 bases between them. The CDR3 DNA reads as TGTGCCAGCAGTTACCGGGACAACACTGAAGCTTTCTTT. It specifies CASSYRDNTEAFF.